This T cell receptor beta chain stems from a study of blood T cells in healthy people across ages. Study-wide background: Researchers report that template switching captured about one barcoded beta molecule per two T cells.

V gave up 2 bases and J gave up 3 bases, with 15 bases separating them. This CDR3 spans 16 amino acids. The germline gives CDR1 SGHTA, CDR2 FQGNSA. This clonotype came up a few times. Isolation of PBMCs gave at least 7 million cells per sample. Total RNA, at least 6 micrograms per sample, was extracted from PBMCs. Then a second PCR, running roughly 7 to 11 cycles, was carried out with a sample-barcoded 5' primer and a J-beta primer mix. TCRdb reprocessed the 5' RACE reads via MiXCR and lists one record per CDR3 protein. The sample shows 540,000 or so distinct CDR3 sequences, about 25% of them seen only once. Separately, the same data were catalogued under a study of T cells of mothers and their children. This second report adds: The authors identified no persistent microchimeric T cell clones.

This chain uses TRBV7-2 with TRBJ2-3; possibly TRBD1 for D (5 bases). This receptor was obtained from a boy between 10 and 17 years old in good health. The sample was blood. CDR3 in amino acids: CASSLFGQGTTDTQYF. As DNA, the CDR3 is TGTGCCAGCAGCTTATTTGGGCAGGGTACGACAGATACGCAGTATTTT.